Each of the 30 T cell receptor beta chains below was sequenced from the same sample in a study of blood T cells in healthy people across ages. The authors ran a second PCR of roughly 6 to 12 cycles using a sample-barcoded 5' primer and a J-beta primer mix. TCRdb reprocessed the 5' RACE reads via MiXCR and lists one record per CDR3 protein. The sample holds about 1.8 million distinct CDR3 sequences; roughly 49% are singletons and the top ten take over 2%. The sample was blood. These receptor sequences come from a woman between 40 and 55 years old in good health.

About this clonotype: The junction does not match germline at one end; this may be a read error. This chain links TRBV6-5 with TRBJ1-2; D gene unclear. The CDR3 totals 13 residues. Germline V gene sequence: CDR1 MNHEY, CDR2 SVGAGI. In DNA, the CDR3 is TGTGCCAGCAGTGACTCAAGTAGGATCGGCTACACCTTC. It yields the protein CASSDSSRIGYTF.

This clonotype was found once. This chain links TRBV20-1 with TRBJ2-4, with 11 bases that match TRBD2. The J call may be wrong; the DNA end is better matched by TRBJ2-5. CDR1 is DFQATT, CDR2 SNEGSKA, per germline (reference sequence). The CDR3 is made up of 16 amino acids. The DNA of the CDR3 is TGCAGTGCTAGCCCCCTAGCGGGGGGAGAAGAGAGGACCCAGTACTTC. Translated: CSASPLAGGEERTQYF.

This clonotype came up many times. V gene TRBV7-9 combines with J gene TRBJ2-5; D is perhaps TRBD1 (6 bases). Per the germline V gene, CDR1 is SEHNR and CDR2 is FQNEAQ (reference sequence). The CDR3 length is 15 residues. The ends were cut back, 7 bases at V and 5 bases at J, with 20 bases in the middle. The CDR3: CASTHSPGALETQYF. CDR3 nucleotides: TGTGCCAGCACCCACTCCCCAGGGGCGTTGGAGACCCAGTACTTC.

J is TRBJ2-7 and V is TRBV6-5, with TRBD1 as a possible D gene (5 bases). Germline CDR1 and CDR2: MNHEY and SVGAGI. The germline V and J ends were trimmed by 2 bases and 0 bases, with 14 bases remaining between them. This CDR3 spans 16 amino acids. CDR3 DNA sequence: TGTGCCAGCAGTTACGGTCCAAAAGGGGTCTCCTACGAGCAGTACTTC. As protein: CASSYGPKGVSYEQYF.

J is TRBJ2-5 and V is TRBV7-6, with a weak D call TRBD2 (5 bases). V was clipped by 6 bases and J by 2 bases, with 16 bases between them. The CDR3 is 15 amino acids. CDR1 is SGHVS and CDR2 is FNYEAQ in the germline V gene. The CDR3 coding sequence is TGTGCCAGCAGTCGTCAACCCGGGGTACAAGAGACCCAGTACTTC. Encoded protein: CASSRQPGVQETQYF.

Written as DNA, the CDR3 is TGCGCCAGCAGCCATGGACTTGCGAGTGGCGGGGAGACCCAGTACTTC. Protein sequence: CASSHGLASGGETQYF. The V gene is TRBV4-1, the J gene TRBJ2-5, with D maybe TRBD2 (5 bases). V was clipped by 3 bases and J by 5 bases, with 19 bases between them. The germline gives CDR1 MGHRA, CDR2 YSYEKL. This CDR3 contains 16 residues.

V usage is TRBV5-1 and J usage is TRBJ2-1, with 9 positions matching TRBD2. Per germline, CDR1 SGHRS and CDR2 YFSETQ. The ends lost 7 bases at V and 8 bases at J; junction bases unmatched: 7. The CDR3 is 13 amino acids. CDR3 sequence: CASGAGGGYEQFF. CDR3 in DNA: TGCGCCAGCGGAGCGGGGGGTGGGTATGAGCAGTTCTTC.

The rearrangement joins TRBV5-1 to TRBJ1-2; D may be TRBD1 (5 bases). Germline V gene data show CDR1 as SGHRS and CDR2 as YFSETQ. Trimming removed 1 base at V and 4 bases at J, with 11 bases between. The CDR3 has 14 residues. The DNA of the CDR3 is TGCGCCAGCAGCTTGCAGGGAGAGGGCTATGGCTACACCTTC. It is translated as CASSLQGEGYGYTF.

This clonotype came up a few times. The rearrangement uses TRBV28 and TRBJ1-2; D gene unclear. V lost 5 bases, J lost 2 bases, and 15 bases lay in between. The germline V gene encodes CDR1 MDHEN and CDR2 SYDVKM. This CDR3 region has 15 residues. In DNA form, the CDR3 reads TGTGCCAGCAGTCCCCCAAGGGATCTCAACTATGGCTACACCTTC. Protein sequence: CASSPPRDLNYGYTF.

In the case of this clonotype: A junction boundary mismatches the germline segment, possibly from a read error. The CDR3 here is CASSQKSGANVPTF. The CDR3, as DNA: TGCGCCAGCAGCCAGAAGTCTGGGGCCAACGTCCCGACTTTC. J is TRBJ2-6 and V is TRBV4-3, with D possibly being TRBD1 (5 bases). The CDR3 runs to 14 residues. The germline gives CDR1 LGHNA, CDR2 YSLEER.

With respect to this clonotype: Mismatch with germline at one junction end may stem from a read error. The chain is built from TRBV11-2 and TRBJ2-5, with D perhaps matching TRBD1 or TRBD2 (5 bases each). CDR3 length: 15 amino acids. Germline CDR1 and CDR2: SGHAT and FQNNGV. CDR3 coding DNA: TGTGCCGGCAGCTTAGTATGGGGGACCCAAGAGACCCAGTACTTC. Its translation: CAGSLVWGTQETQYF.

The rearrangement joins TRBV7-9 to TRBJ1-4; D gene unclear. The CDR3 consists of 14 residues. Germline V gene sequence: CDR1 SEHNR, CDR2 FQNEAQ (reference sequence). Trimming pared 1 base from V and 4 bases from J, leaving 7 bases between. CDR3 in DNA: TGTGCCAGCAGCTTAGTGCAGGATAATGAAAAACTGTTTTTT. Translation gives CASSLVQDNEKLFF.

This clonotype was seen a handful of times. The rearrangement uses TRBV6-6 and TRBJ2-3; TRBD2 is a possible D gene (5 bases). Germline CDR1 is MNHNY and CDR2 is SVGAGI (reference sequence). The CDR3 is 15 residues long. The V end was cut by 4 bases, the J end by 3 bases, with 14 bases between. CDR3 bases: TGTGCCAGCAGTTTACCACCGGGGTTGACAGATACGCAGTATTTT. Its protein product is CASSLPPGLTDTQYF.

The rearrangement uses TRBV6-2 or TRBV6-3 and TRBJ2-3, with no clear D. CDR3 size: 12 residues. Germline V CDR1 and CDR2: MNHEY, SVGEGT. Deletions cut 7 bases from V and 7 bases from J, with 12 bases between. CDR3 region: CASTNAGHTQYF. The CDR3 nucleotides are TGTGCCAGCACCAACGCAGGCCATACGCAGTATTTT.

V and J are TRBV4-2 and TRBJ2-5; a weak D match, TRBD1 (6 bases). The length of the CDR3 is 17 residues. Trimming left V 0 bases short and J 2 bases short, with 16 bases between. Germline CDR1 LGHNA, CDR2 YNFKEQ. In nucleotides, the CDR3 is TGTGCCAGCAGCCAAGAGCTGACCCTGACAGGTCAAGAGACCCAGTACTTC. Protein product: CASSQELTLTGQETQYF.

The chain recombines TRBV28 with TRBJ1-1; possibly TRBD1 for D (5 bases). Trimming took off 3 bases at V and 4 bases at J, with 12 bases between the two ends. The length of the CDR3 is 14 residues. Looked up from germline, CDR1 is MDHEN and CDR2 is SYDVKM. The CDR3 DNA follows: TGTGCCAGCAGTTTCCCGGGGACGACCACTGAAGCTTTCTTT. It codes for CASSFPGTTTEAFF.

The chain has TRBV11-2 and TRBJ2-1; D is perhaps TRBD1 or TRBD2 (5 bases each). The CDR3 loop spans 18 amino acids. The V end was cut by 5 bases, the J end by 4 bases, with 24 bases between. In germline, CDR1 is SGHAT, CDR2 FQNNGV. CDR3 in amino acids: CASSLVLLRDQLYNEQFF. Written as DNA, the CDR3 is TGTGCCAGCAGCCTCGTGCTGCTCCGGGACCAACTATACAATGAGCAGTTCTTC. Full variable domain (outside the CDR3, taken from reference TRBV11-2 and TRBJ2-1): EAGVAQSPRYKIIEKRQSVAFWCNPISGHATLYWYQQILGQGPKLLIQFQNNGVVDDSQLPKDRFSAERLKGVDSTLKIQPAKLEDSAVYLCASSLVLLRDQLYNEQFFGPGTRLTVL.

V gene TRBV4-3 combines with J gene TRBJ2-1; D is perhaps TRBD1 (6 bases). Between the trimmed V and J ends, which lost 5 bases and 5 bases, there was a span of 16 bases. Per the germline V gene, CDR1 is LGHNA and CDR2 is YSLEER. The CDR3 totals 15 residues. This CDR3 is CASSIIRAGDNEQFF. The CDR3 coding sequence is TGCGCCAGCAGCATAATACGCGCAGGGGACAATGAGCAGTTCTTC.

This rearrangement joins TRBV20-1 to TRBJ1-2, with a possible D match to TRBD1 (6 bases). CDR3 length: 16 amino acids. Germline V gene data show CDR1 as DFQATT and CDR2 as SNEGSKA (reference sequence). Trimming cost V 1 base and J 3 bases, with 18 bases left between them. CDR3 amino acids: CSARAPRGHAHYGYTF. The CDR3 bases are TGCAGTGCTAGAGCACCCCGGGGGCACGCTCACTATGGCTACACCTTC.

The CDR3 sequence: CASLITDTQYF. In nucleotides, the CDR3 is TGTGCCAGCCTTATCACAGATACGCAGTATTTT. The V call is TRBV7-2, the J call TRBJ2-3; no clear D gene. The germline V and J ends were trimmed by 8 bases and 2 bases, with 5 bases remaining between them. The CDR3 runs 11 residues. Germline assignment: CDR1 SGHTA and CDR2 FQGNSA.

This clonotype came up a few times. The J gene is TRBJ2-1, the V gene TRBV25-1; perhaps TRBD1 as D (6 bases). CDR3 size: 16 residues. Trimming stripped 3 bases from V and 3 bases from J, with 15 bases between. From germline, CDR1 is MGHDK and CDR2 SYGVNS. The CDR3 nucleotides read TGTGCCAGCAGTGACTTCGGGACATTAAACTACAATGAGCAGTTCTTC. Its translation: CASSDFGTLNYNEQFF.

The chain combines TRBV6-2 or TRBV6-3 with TRBJ2-3; D is possibly TRBD1 (6 bases). Looked up from germline, CDR1 is MNHEY and CDR2 is SVGEGT. The V gene lost 2 bases and the J gene lost 1 base, with 13 bases spanning the gap. The CDR3 covers 16 residues. CDR3 in DNA: TGTGCCAGCAGTTACCCCAACAGGGACCGCACAGATACGCAGTATTTT. Protein product: CASSYPNRDRTDTQYF.

This clonotype was recorded a few times. The chain uses TRBV12-3 or TRBV12-4 and TRBJ1-6; D gene uncertain. The ends were cut back, 5 bases at V and 0 bases at J, with 17 bases in the middle. This CDR3 has 18 amino acids. As DNA, the CDR3 is TGTGCCAGCAGTCCCTCACTCCCTTGGGTCTCCTATAATTCACCCCTCCACTTT. It codes for CASSPSLPWVSYNSPLHF.

This chain links TRBV14 with TRBJ1-6; no clear D. This CDR3 contains 15 residues. Trimming removed 2 bases from V and 7 bases from J, with 12 bases in between. Germline CDR1 and CDR2: SGHDN and FVKESK. The CDR3 is CASSQTGPRNSPLHF. The CDR3, as DNA: TGTGCCAGCAGCCAAACCGGGCCGAGGAATTCACCCCTCCACTTT.

For this clonotype: It may be a read error: a sequence one base away is much more abundant. This rearrangement joins TRBV27 to TRBJ2-3; tentatively, D is TRBD2 (6 bases). V was clipped by 6 bases and J by 4 bases, with 11 bases between them. Germline loops: CDR1 MNHEY, CDR2 SMNVEV (reference sequence). The CDR3 consists of 13 residues. The CDR3 DNA reads TGTGCCAGCAGGCGGGGAAGCGCAGATACGCAGTATTTT. Translating gives CASRRGSADTQYF.

This clonotype was picked up a small number of times. The V gene is TRBV20-1, the J gene TRBJ2-5; 11 bases are shared with TRBD2. The CDR3 sequence is 15 residues long. V lost 6 bases to trimming and J lost 0 bases; unmatched junction nucleotides: 6. Per germline, CDR1 DFQATT and CDR2 SNEGSKA (reference sequence). CDR3 bases: TGCAGTGCCCAGACTAGCGGGGACTACCAAGAGACCCAGTACTTC. The encoded protein is CSAQTSGDYQETQYF.

The chain joins TRBV7-9 to TRBJ2-7; D may be TRBD2 (6 bases). Germline-derived CDR1 and CDR2 are SEHNR and FQNEAQ (reference sequence). V lost 3 bases and J lost 8, with 14 bases in between. The CDR3 is 13 amino acids. This CDR3 is CASSFPDGGQQYF. The CDR3 DNA reads as TGTGCCAGCAGCTTTCCGGACGGGGGTCAGCAGTACTTC.

V gene TRBV20-1 combines with J gene TRBJ2-5; 11 nucleotides agree with TRBD2. This CDR3 region has 17 residues. Germline V gene sequence: CDR1 DFQATT, CDR2 SNEGSKA (reference sequence). Trimming cost V 0 bases and J 5 bases; bases outside gene matches: 11. CDR3 in amino acids: CSARDLGLAGAVETQYF. CDR3 bases: TGCAGTGCTAGAGATCTCGGACTAGCGGGTGCGGTCGAGACCCAGTACTTC.

This clonotype has just a few counts. The gene calls are TRBV27 and TRBJ2-7, with 10 bases aligning to TRBD1. The V and J ends lost 5 bases and 5 bases, in that order; junction bases with no gene match: 6. CDR3 size: 14 residues. The V gene's germline CDR1 is MNHEY and CDR2 SMNVEV (reference sequence). The CDR3: CASSVLTGGNEQYF. The DNA of the CDR3 is TGTGCCAGCAGTGTATTGACAGGGGGCAACGAGCAGTACTTC.

This clonotype was recorded a few times. This chain joins TRBV20-1 and TRBJ1-2, with D unclear. V shed 0 bases and J shed 0 bases, with 11 bases lying between them. CDR1 and CDR2 from the germline V gene are DFQATT and SNEGSKA (reference sequence). The CDR3 has 15 residues. CDR3 nucleotide sequence: TGCAGTGCTAGAGATCCCGGGAGGACTAACTATGGCTACACCTTC. Encoded protein: CSARDPGRTNYGYTF.